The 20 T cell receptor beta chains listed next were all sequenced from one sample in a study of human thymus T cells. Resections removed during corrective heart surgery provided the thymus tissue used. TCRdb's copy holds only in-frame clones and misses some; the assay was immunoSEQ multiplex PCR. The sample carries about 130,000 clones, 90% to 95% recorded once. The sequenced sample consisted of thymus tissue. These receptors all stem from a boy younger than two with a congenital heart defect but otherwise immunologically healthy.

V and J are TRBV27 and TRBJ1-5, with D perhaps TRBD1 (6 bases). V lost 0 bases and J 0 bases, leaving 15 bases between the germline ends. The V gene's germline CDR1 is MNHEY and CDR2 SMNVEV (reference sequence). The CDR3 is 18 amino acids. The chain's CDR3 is CASSLSPPDRYSNQPQHF. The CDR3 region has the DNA TGTGCCAGCAGTTTATCGCCTCCGGACAGATATAGCAATCAGCCCCAGCATTTT.

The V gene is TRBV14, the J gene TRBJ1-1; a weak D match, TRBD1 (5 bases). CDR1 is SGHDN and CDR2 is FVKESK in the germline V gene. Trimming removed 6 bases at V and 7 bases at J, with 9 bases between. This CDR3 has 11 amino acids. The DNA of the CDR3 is TGTGCCAGCAGGCTGGGGCGTGAAGCTTTCTTT. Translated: CASRLGREAFF.

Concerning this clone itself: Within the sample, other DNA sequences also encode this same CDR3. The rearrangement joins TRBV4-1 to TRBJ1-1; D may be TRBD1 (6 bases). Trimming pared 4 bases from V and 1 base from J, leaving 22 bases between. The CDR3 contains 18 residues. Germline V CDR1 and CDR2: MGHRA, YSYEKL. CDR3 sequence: CASSPYPKSGAPNTEAFF. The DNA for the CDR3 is TGCGCCAGCAGCCCATATCCGAAGTCAGGGGCCCCGAACACTGAAGCTTTCTTT.

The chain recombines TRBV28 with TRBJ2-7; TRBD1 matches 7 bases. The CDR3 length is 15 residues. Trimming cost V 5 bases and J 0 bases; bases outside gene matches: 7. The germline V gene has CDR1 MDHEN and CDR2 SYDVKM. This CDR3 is CASSRPTGFSYEQYF. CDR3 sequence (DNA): TGTGCCAGCAGTCGTCCGACAGGGTTCTCCTACGAGCAGTACTTC. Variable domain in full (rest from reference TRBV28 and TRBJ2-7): DVKVTQSSRYLVKRTGEKVFLECVQDMDHENMFWYRQDPGLGLRLIYFSYDVKMKEKGDIPEGYSVSREKKERFSLILESASTNQTSMYLCASSRPTGFSYEQYFGPGTRLTVT.

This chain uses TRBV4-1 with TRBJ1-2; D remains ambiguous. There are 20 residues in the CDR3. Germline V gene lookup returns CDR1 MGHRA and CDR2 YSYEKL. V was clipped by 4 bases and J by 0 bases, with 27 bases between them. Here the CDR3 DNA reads TGCGCCAGCAGCCGTAGTAGAAGGACCGGGATACCTAGAGCTAACTATGGCTACACCTTC. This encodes CASSRSRRTGIPRANYGYTF.

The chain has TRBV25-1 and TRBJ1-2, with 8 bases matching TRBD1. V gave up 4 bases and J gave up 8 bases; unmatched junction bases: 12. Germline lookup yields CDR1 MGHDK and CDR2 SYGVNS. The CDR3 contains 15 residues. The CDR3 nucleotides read TGTGCCAGCAGTGTAGGAACAGGGGGACCTCTAGGCTACACCTTC. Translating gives CASSVGTGGPLGYTF.

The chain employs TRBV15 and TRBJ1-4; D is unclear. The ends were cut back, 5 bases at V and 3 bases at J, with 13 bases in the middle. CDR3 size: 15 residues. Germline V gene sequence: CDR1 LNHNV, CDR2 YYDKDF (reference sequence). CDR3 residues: CATSRAGEANEKLFF. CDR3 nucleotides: TGTGCCACCAGCCGGGCTGGGGAGGCTAATGAAAAACTGTTTTTT.

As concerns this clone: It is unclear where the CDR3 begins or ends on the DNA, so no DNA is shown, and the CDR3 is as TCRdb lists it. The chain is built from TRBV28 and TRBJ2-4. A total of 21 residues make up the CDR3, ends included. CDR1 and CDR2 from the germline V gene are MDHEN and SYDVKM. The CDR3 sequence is CASSHTSWRKHSVLRRSIQYF.

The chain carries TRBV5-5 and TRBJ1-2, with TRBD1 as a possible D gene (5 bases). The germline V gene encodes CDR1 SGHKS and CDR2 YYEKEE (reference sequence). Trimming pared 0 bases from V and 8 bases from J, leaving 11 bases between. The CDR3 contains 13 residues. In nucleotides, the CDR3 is TGTGCCAGCAGCTTGGAGCAGGGAGAGGGCTACACCTTC. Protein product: CASSLEQGEGYTF. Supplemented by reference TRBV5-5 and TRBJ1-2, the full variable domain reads DAGVTQSPTHLIKTRGQQVTLRCSPISGHKSVSWYQQVLGQGPQFIFQYYEKEERGRGNFPDRFSARQFPNYSSELNVNALLLGDSALYLCASSLEQGEGYTFGSGTRLTVV.

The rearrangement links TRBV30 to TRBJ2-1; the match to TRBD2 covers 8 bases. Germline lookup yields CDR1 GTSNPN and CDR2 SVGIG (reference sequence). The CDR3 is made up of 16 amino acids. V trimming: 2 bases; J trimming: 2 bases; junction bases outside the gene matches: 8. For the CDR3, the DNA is TGTGCCTGGAGTTTCAGCGGGGGCCCTACCTACAATGAGCAGTTCTTC. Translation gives CAWSFSGGPTYNEQFF. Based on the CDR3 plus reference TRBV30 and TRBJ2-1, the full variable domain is SQTIHQWPATLVQPVGSPLSLECTVEGTSNPNLYWYRQAAGRGLQLLFYSVGIGQISSEVPQNLSASRPQDRQFILSSKKLLLSDSGFYLCAWSFSGGPTYNEQFFGPGTRLTVL.

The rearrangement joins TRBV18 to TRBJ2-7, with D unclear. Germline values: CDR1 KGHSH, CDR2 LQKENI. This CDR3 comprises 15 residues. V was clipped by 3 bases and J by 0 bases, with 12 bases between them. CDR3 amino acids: CASSPGRTFSYEQYF. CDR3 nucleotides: TGTGCCAGCTCACCGGGCCGCACTTTCTCCTACGAGCAGTACTTC.

This CDR3 is CASSGSDPRGGYTF. DNA for the CDR3: TGTGCCAGCAGTGGAAGTGACCCCAGAGGTGGCTACACCTTC. The chain couples TRBV2 to TRBJ1-2; D ambiguous. CDR1 is SNHLY, CDR2 FYNNEI, per germline. The CDR3 consists of 14 residues. V was clipped by 4 bases and J by 7 bases, with 16 bases between them.

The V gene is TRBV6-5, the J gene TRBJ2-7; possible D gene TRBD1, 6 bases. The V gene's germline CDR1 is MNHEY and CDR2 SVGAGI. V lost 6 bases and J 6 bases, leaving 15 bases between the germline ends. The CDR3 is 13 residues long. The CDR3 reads CASRITGLIEQYF. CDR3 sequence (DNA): TGTGCCAGCAGAATAACAGGGCTAATCGAGCAGTACTTC.

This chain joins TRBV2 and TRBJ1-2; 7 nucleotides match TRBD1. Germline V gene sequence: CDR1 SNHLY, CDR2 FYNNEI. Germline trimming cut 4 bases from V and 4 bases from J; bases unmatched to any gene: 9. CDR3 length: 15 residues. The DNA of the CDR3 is TGTGCCAGCAGTGTCCTAAGGGGGCCGGGCTATGGCTACACCTTC. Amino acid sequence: CASSVLRGPGYGYTF.

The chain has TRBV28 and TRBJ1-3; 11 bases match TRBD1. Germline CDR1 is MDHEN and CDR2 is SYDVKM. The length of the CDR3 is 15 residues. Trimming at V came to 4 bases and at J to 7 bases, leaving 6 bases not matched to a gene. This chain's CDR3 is CASSSWTGGFNTIYF. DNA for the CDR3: TGTGCCAGCAGTTCCTGGACAGGGGGCTTTAACACCATATATTTT.

CDR3 sequence (DNA): TGCGCCAGCAGCCAAGATAGTGAACAGGGAGACGGAGCTTTCTTT. It yields the protein CASSQDSEQGDGAFF. The V call is TRBV4-3, the J call TRBJ1-1; tentative D call: TRBD1 (6 bases). Looked up from germline, CDR1 is LGHNA and CDR2 is YSLEER. The ends were cut back, 0 bases at V and 10 bases at J, with 18 bases in the middle. The CDR3 has 15 residues.

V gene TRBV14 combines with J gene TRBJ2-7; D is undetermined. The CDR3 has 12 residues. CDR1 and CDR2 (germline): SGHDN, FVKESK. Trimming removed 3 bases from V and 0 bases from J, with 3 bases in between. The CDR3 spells CASSQSSYEQYF. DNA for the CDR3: TGTGCCAGCAGCCAGAGCTCCTACGAGCAGTACTTC.

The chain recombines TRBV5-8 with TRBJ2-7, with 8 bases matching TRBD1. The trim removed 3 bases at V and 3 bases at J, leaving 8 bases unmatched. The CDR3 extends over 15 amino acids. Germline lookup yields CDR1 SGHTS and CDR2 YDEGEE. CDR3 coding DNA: TGTGCCAGCAGCTCGTCCGGGACAGGCTTCTACGAGCAGTACTTC. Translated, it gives CASSSSGTGFYEQYF.

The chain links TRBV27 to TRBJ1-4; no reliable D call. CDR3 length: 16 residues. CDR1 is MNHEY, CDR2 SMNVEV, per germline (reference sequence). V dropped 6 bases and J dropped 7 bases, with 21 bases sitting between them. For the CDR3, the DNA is TGTGCCAGCAGGCCGACGGCCTCGAGATCAGGTGAAAAACTGTTTTTT. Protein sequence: CASRPTASRSGEKLFF.

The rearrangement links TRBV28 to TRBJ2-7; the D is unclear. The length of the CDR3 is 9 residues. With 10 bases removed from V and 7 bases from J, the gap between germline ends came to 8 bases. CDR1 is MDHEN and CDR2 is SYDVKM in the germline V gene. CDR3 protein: CATLGEQYF. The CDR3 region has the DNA TGTGCCACCCTAGGTGAGCAGTACTTC.